A single T cell receptor (beta chain) is shown here with its context. The data are from a study of blood T cell repertoires in COVID-19. Study-level background: Material from acute and convalescent COVID-19 was sourced from the United States, Italy and Spain. From T cells, B-cell-depleted T cells, or PBMCs came the material, which was cDNA or gDNA.

The V end lost 5 bases, the J end lost 6 bases, and 11 bases lay between the germline ends. CDR1 is SGHRS and CDR2 is YFSETQ in the germline V gene. This CDR3 has 13 amino acids. Here immunoSEQ multiplex PCR was the method, and the copy in TCRdb shows in-frame clones only, minus some. The sample consists of about 64,000 clones, under 90% of them appearing once. This TCR came from a man aged 45-65 years with active COVID-19. This chain uses TRBV5-1 with TRBJ2-2; D remains ambiguous. Sequenced input: peripheral blood. CDR3 nucleotides: TGCGCCAGCAGGGTGTTGGGCCCCGGGGAGCTGTTTTTT. Protein sequence: CASRVLGPGELFF.